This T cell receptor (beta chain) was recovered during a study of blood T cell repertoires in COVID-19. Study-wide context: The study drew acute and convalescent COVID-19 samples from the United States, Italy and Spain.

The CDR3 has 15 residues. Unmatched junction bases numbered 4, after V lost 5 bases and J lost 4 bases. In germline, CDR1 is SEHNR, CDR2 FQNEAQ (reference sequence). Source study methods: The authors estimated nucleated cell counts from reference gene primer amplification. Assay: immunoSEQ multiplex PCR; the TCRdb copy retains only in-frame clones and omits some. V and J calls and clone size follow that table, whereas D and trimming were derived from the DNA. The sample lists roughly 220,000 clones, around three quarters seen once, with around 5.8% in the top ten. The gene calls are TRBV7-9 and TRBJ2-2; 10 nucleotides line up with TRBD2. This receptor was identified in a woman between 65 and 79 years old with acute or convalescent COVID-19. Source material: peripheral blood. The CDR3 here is CASSPSGRGTGELFF. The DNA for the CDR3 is TGTGCCAGCAGCCCTAGCGGGAGAGGCACCGGGGAGCTGTTTTTT.